The rows below give T cell receptor beta chains drawn from one sample of a study of PD-1 blockade in classical Hodgkin lymphoma. Assay: immunoSEQ multiplex PCR; the TCRdb copy retains only in-frame clones and omits some. The repertoire holds roughly 96,000 clones, around 93% seen once, with 2% in the top ten. The sequencing used peripheral blood mononuclear cells (PBMCs), collected before the fourth cycle of nivolumab. The receptors were sampled from a human donor with classical Hodgkin lymphoma. CDR3s include the opening cysteine and the closing phenylalanine or tryptophan.

j_call | v_call | cdr3_aa
TRBJ2-7 | TRBV7-6 | CASSSRGKTYEQYF
TRBJ1-1 | TRBV5-1 | CASSSGGSMNTEAFF
TRBJ2-7 | TRBV2 | CASSNINRDKSSYEQYF
TRBJ2-7 | TRBV11-2 | CASSPTGTSGYEQYF
TRBJ2-5 | TRBV18 | CASLENLETQYF
TRBJ2-7 | TRBV2 | CASRAWWTGSSYEQYF
TRBJ2-2 | TRBV7-8 | CASSWWGLAGVRTGELFF
TRBJ2-3 | TRBV29-1 | CSHSSAYTDTQYF
TRBJ2-7 | TRBV19 | CASSIVFQGAISYEQYF
TRBJ1-1 | TRBV18 | CASSPLGEGAFF
TRBJ2-1 | TRBV4-1 | CASSLGSYNEQFF
TRBJ1-1 | TRBV7-7 | CASSLFKNTEAFF
TRBJ1-2 | TRBV2 | CASSDRSSSSDGYTF
TRBJ1-4 | TRBV7-2 | CASSPYRGGNEKLFF
TRBJ1-4 | TRBV27 | CASSKRVNANEKLFF
TRBJ2-1 | TRBV2 | CASNLKGPLSSYNEQFF
TRBJ2-5 | TRBV7-9 | CASSWSGPSETQYF